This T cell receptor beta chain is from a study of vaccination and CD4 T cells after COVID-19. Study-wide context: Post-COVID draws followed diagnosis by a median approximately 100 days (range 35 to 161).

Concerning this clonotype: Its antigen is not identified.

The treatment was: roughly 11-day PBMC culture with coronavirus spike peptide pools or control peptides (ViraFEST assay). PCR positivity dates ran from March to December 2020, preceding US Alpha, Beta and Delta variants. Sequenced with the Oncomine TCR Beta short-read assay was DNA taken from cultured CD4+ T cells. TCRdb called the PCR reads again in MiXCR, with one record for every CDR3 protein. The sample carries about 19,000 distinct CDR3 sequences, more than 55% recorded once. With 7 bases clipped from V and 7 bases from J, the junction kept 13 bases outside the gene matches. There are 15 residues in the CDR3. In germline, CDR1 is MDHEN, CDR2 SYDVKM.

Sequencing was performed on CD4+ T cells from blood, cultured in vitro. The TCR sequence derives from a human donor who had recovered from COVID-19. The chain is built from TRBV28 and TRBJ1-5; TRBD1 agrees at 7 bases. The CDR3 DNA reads TGTGCCAGCACCCCAGGCAGGGGGGCAGGGCAGCCCCAGCATTTT. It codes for CASTPGRGAGQPQHF.